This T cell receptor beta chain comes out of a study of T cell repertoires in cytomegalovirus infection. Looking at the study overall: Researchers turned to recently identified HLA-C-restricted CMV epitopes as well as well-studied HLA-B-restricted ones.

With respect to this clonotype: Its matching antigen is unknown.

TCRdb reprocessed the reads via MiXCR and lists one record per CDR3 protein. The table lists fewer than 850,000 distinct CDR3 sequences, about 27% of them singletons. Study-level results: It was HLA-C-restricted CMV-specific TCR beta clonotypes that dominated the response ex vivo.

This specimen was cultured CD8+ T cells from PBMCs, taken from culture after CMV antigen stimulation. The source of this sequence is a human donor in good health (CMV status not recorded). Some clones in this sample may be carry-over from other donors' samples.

The CDR3 sequence is CSARDRRDRGRMKPQHF. The CDR3 DNA follows: TGCAGTGCTAGAGATCGCCGGGACAGGGGGAGGATGAAGCCCCAGCATTTT. This rearrangement joins TRBV20-1 to TRBJ1-5; 11 nucleotides line up with TRBD1. J was trimmed by 8 bases and V by 0 bases; bases with no gene match: 12. The V gene's germline CDR1 is DFQATT and CDR2 SNEGSKA (reference sequence). CDR3 length equals 17 residues.